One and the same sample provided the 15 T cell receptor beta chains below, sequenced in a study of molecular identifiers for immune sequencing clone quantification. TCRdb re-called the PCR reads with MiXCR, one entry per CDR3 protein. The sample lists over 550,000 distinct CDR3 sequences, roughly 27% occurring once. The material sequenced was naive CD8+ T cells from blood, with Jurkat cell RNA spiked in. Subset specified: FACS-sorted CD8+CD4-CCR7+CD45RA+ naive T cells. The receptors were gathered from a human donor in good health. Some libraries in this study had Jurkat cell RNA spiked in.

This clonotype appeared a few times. The CDR3 DNA is TGTGCCACCAGTGATTTCGGGGGGACTGAAGCTTTCTTT. It specifies CATSDFGGTEAFF. V is TRBV24-1 and J is TRBJ1-1, with D perhaps matching TRBD1 (5 bases). The CDR3 loop spans 13 amino acids. Deletions cut 1 base from V and 5 bases from J, with 7 bases between. From germline, CDR1 is KGHDR and CDR2 SFDVKD.

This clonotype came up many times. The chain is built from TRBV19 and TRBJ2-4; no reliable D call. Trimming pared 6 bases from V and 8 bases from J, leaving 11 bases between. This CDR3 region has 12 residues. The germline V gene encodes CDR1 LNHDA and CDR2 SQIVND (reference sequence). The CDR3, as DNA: TGTGCCAGTAGCTCATACCAGCACATTCAGTACTTC. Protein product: CASSSYQHIQYF.

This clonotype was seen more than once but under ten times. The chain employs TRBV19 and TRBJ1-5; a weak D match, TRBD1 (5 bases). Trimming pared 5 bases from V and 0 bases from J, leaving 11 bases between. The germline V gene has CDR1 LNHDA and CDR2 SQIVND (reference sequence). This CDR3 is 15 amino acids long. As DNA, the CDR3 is TGTGCCAGTAGTTCCCAGGGTAATAGCAATCAGCCCCAGCATTTT. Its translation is CASSSQGNSNQPQHF.

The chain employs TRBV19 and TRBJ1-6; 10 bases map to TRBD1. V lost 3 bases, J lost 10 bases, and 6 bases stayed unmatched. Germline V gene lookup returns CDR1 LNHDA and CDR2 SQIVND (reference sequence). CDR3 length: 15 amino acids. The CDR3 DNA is TGTGCCAGTAGTATGGCAGGGACAGGGGTATCACCCCTCCACTTT. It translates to CASSMAGTGVSPLHF.

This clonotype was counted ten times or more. The DNA of the CDR3 is TGTGCCAGTAGTATAACGTCTAGCGGGACGACAGATACGCAGTATTTT. Protein product: CASSITSSGTTDTQYF. J is TRBJ2-3 and V is TRBV19; 9 nucleotides match TRBD2. V shed 2 bases and J 3 bases; nucleotides not matched to a gene: 6. Germline CDR1 reads LNHDA; CDR2 reads SQIVND (reference sequence). CDR3 size: 16 residues.

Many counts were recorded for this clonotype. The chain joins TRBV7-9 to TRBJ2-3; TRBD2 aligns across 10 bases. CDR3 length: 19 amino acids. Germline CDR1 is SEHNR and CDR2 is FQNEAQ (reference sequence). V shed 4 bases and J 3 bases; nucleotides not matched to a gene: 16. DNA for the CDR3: TGTGCCAGCAGCTCCTTAGTGGGAGCTAGCGGGAGATCGACAGATACGCAGTATTTT. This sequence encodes CASSSLVGASGRSTDTQYF.

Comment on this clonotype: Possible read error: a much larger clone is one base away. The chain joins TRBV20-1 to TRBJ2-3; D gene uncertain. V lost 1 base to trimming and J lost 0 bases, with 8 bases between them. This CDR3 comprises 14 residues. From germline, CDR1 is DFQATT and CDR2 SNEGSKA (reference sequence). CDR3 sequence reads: CSARAEPSTDTQYF. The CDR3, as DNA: TGCAGTGCTAGAGCGGAACCTAGCACAGATACGCAGTATTTT.

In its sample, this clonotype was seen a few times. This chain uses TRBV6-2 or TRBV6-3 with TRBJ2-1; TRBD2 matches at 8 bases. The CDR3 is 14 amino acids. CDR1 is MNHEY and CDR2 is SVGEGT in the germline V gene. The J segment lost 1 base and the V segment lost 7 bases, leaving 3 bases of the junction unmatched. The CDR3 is CASNIAGSYNEQFF. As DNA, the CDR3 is TGTGCCAGCAACATAGCGGGATCCTACAATGAGCAGTTCTTC.

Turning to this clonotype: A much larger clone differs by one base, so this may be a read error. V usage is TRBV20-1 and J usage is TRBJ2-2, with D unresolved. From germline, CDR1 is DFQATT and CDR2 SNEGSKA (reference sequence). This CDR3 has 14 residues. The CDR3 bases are TGCAGTGCCCGACCGTTCGCGAACGCCGGGGAGCTGTTTTTT. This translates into CSARPFANAGELFF.

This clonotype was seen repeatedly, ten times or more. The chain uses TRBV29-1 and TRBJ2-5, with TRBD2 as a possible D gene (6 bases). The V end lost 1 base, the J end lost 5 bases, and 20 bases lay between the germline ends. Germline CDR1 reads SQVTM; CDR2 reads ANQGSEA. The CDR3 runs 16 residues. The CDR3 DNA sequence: TGCAGCGTTGAAGGCGGCAGCCTCATGGGGAGGGAGACCCAGTACTTC. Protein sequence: CSVEGGSLMGRETQYF.

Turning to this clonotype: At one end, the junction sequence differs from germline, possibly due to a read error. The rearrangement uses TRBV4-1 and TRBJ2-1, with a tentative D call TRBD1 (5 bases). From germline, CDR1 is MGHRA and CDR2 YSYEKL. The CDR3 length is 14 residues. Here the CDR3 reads CASSLKQGIDERFF. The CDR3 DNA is TGCGCCAGCAGCCTGAAGCAGGGTATAGATGAGCGGTTCTTC.

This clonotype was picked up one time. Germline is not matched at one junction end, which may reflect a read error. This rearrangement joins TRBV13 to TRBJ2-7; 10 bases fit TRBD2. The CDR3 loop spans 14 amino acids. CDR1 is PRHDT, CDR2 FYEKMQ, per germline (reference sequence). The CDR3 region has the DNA TGTGCCAGCAGCCTGGGACTAGCGACCTACGAGCAGCACTTC. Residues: CASSLGLATYEQHF. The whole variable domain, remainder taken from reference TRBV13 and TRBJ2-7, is AAGVIQSPRHLIKEKRETATLKCYPIPRHDTVYWYQQGPGQDPQFLISFYEKMQSDKGSIPDRFSAQQFSDYHSELNMSSLELGDSALYFCASSLGLATYEQHFGPGTRLTVT.

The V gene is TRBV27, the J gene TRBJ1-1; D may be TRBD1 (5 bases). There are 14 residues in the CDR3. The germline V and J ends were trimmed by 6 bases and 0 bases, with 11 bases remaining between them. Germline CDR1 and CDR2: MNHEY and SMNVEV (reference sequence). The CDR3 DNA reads TGTGCCAGCAGACCGGCAGGGCTGAACACTGAAGCTTTCTTT. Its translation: CASRPAGLNTEAFF.

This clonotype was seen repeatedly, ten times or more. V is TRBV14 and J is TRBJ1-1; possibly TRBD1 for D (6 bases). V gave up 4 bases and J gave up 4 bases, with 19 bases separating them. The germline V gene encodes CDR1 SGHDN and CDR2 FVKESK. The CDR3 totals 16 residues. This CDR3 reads CASSLPLGAASTEAFF. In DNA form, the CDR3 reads TGTGCCAGCAGCCTGCCCTTGGGGGCGGCGAGCACTGAAGCTTTCTTT.

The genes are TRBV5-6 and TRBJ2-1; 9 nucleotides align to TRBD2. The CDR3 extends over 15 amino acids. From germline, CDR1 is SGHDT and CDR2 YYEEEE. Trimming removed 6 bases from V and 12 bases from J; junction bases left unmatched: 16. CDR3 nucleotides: TGTGCCAGCACCTCAGGGTCTAGCGGGGCTAGGGGGCAGTTCTTC. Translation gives CASTSGSSGARGQFF.